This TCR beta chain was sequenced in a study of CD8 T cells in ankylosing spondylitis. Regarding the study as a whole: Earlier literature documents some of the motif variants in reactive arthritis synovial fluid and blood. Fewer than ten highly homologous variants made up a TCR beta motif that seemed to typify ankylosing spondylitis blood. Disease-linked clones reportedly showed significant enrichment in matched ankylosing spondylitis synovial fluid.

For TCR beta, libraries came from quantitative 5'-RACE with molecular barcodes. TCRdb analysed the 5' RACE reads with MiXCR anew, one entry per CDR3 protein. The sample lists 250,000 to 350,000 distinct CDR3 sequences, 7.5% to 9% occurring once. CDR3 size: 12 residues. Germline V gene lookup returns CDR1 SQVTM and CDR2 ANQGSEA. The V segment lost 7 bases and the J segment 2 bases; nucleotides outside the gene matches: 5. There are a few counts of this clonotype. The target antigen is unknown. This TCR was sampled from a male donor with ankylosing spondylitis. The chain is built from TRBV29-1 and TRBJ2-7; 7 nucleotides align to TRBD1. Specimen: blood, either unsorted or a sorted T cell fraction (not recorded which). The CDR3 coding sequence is TGCAGCGCACAGGGGTCGCCCTACGAGCAGTACTTC. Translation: CSAQGSPYEQYF.